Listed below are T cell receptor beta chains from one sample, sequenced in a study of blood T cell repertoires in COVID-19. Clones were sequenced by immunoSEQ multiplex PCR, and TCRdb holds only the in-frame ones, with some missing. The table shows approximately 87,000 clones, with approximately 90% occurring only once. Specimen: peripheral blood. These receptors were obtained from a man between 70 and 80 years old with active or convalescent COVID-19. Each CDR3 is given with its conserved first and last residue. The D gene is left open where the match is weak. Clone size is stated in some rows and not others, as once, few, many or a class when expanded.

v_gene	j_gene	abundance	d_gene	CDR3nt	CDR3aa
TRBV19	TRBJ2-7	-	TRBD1	TGTGCCAGTAGTAGCAGAAAAAGCTGGGACAGAACCTACGAGCAGTACTTC	CASSSRKSWDRTYEQYF
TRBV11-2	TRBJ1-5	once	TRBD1	TGTGCCAGCAGCGGGGACAGGGGAGGCCAGCCCCAGCATTTT	CASSGDRGGQPQHF
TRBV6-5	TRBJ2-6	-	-	TGTGCCAGCACCAAACAGGCGGCGGGGGCCAACGTCCTGACTTTC	CASTKQAAGANVLTF
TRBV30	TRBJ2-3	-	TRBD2	TGTGCCTGGAGTGTATCTAGCGGGAGCACAGATACGCAGTATTTT	CAWSVSSGSTDTQYF
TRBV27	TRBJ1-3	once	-	TGTGCCAGCAGCCGGGGCTCTGGAAACACCATATATTTT	CASSRGSGNTIYF
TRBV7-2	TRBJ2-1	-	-	TGTGCCAGCAGCTTAGTAACGGGGACCTACAATGAGCAGTTCTTC	CASSLVTGTYNEQFF
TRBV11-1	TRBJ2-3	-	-	TGTGCCAGCAGCTTAGATGCTAGAGCCGATACGCAGTATTTT	CASSLDARADTQYF
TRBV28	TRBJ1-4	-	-	TGTGCCAGCAGTTTATTTGCAGGGGCTGGAAAACTGTTTTTT	CASSLFAGAGKLFF
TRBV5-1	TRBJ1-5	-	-	TGCGCCAGCAGCTTGGAGGCAGGGAACCAGCCCCAGCATTTT	CASSLEAGNQPQHF
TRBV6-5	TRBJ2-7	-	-	TGTGCCAGCAGTCAGGGGAGCGAGCAGTACTTC	CASSQGSEQYF
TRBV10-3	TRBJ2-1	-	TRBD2	TGTGCCATCGGCTCTGGGACTAGCGGTAACAATGAGCAGTTCTTC	CAIGSGTSGNNEQFF
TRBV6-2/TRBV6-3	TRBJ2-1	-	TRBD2	TGTGCCAGCAGTCAGACTAGCGGGACCAATGAGCAGTTCTTC	CASSQTSGTNEQFF
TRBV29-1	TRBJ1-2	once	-	TGCAGCGTTGAAGATCTTCAGGGGCACGGTGGCTACACCTTC	CSVEDLQGHGGYTF
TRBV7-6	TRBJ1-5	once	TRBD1	TGTGCCAGCAGACGGAGGACAGGGGGTATTTTCCAGCCCCAGCATTTT	CASRRRTGGIFQPQHF